This T cell receptor (beta chain) was found in a study of CD8 T cells in ankylosing spondylitis. This clonotype has a count of ten or more. The antigen remains unidentified. Findings and limits, study-wide: Both synovial fluid and blood in reactive arthritis had previously been reported to carry some motif variants. Clones linked to the disease showed a CD8+ phenotype. They occurred at relatively low frequencies in peripheral blood.

Germline CDR1 is DFQATT and CDR2 is SNEGSKA (reference sequence). The CDR3 is 14 amino acids. Trimming took 3 bases from V and 4 from J, leaving 16 bases between them. TCRdb used MiXCR to reprocess the 5' RACE reads, holding one entry per CDR3 protein. The sample yields 100,000 to 150,000 distinct CDR3 sequences, about a tenth seen once. The sample was blood, either unsorted or a sorted T cell fraction (not recorded which). The V and J genes are TRBV20-1 and TRBJ2-7; D might be TRBD2 (6 bases). This sequence was found in a male donor with ankylosing spondylitis or in good health (not recorded which). This chain's CDR3 is CSASGSRTSYEQYF. In DNA form, the CDR3 reads TGCAGTGCTAGCGGGAGCCGCACTTCTTACGAGCAGTACTTC.